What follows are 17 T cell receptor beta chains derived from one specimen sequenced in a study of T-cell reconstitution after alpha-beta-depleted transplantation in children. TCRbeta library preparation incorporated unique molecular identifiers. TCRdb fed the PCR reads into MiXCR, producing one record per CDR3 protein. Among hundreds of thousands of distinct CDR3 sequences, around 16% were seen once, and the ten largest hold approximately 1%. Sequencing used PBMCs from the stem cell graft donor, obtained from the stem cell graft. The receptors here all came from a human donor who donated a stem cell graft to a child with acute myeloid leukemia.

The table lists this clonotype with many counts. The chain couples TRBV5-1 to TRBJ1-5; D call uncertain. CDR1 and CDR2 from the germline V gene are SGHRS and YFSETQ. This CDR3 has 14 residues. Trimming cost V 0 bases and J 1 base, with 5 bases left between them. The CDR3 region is CASSLGESNQPQHF. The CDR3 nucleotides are TGCGCCAGCAGCTTGGGGGAAAGCAATCAGCCCCAGCATTTT.

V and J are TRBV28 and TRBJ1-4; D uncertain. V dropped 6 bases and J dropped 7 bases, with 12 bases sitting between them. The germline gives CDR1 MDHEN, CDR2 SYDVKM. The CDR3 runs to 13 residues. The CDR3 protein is CASRQILGEKLFF. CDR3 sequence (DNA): TGTGCCAGCAGACAAATTCTTGGTGAAAAACTGTTTTTT.

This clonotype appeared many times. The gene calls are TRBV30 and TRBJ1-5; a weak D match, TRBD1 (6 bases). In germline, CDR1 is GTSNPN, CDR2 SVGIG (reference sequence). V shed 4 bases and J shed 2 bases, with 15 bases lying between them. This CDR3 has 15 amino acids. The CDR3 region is CAWTEGVIGNQPQHF. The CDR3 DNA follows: TGTGCCTGGACCGAGGGGGTAATTGGCAATCAGCCCCAGCATTTT.

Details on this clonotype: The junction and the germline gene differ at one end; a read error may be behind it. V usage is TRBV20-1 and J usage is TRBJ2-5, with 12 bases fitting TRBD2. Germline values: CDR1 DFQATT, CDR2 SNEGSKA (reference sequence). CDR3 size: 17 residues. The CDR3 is CCARDLLAGGLGETQYF. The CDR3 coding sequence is TGCTGTGCTAGAGATCTTCTAGCGGGGGGGCTTGGGGAGACCCAGTACTTC.

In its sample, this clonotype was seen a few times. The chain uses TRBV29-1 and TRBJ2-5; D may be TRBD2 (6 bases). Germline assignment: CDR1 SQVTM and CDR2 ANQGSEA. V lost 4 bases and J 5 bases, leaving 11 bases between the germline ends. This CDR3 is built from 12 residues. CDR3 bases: TGCAGCGTTGGGAGGGCTTGGGAGACCCAGTACTTC. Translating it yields CSVGRAWETQYF.

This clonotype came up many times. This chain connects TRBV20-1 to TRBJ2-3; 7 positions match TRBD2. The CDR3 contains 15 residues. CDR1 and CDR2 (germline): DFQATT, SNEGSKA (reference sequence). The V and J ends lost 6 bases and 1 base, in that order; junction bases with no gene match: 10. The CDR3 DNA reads TGCAGTGCCTTTGTGTCTAGCGGCGGCACAGATACGCAGTATTTT. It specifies CSAFVSSGGTDTQYF.

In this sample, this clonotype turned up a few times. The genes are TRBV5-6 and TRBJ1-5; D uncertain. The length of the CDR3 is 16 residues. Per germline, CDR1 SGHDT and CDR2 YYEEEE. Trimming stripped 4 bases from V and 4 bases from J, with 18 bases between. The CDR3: CASSLRDFWGNQPQHF. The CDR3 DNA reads TGTGCCAGCAGCCTACGGGATTTTTGGGGTAATCAGCCCCAGCATTTT.

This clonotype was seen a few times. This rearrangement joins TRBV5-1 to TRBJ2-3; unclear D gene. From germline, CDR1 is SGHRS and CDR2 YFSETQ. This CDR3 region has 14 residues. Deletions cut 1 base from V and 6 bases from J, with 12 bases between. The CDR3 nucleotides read TGCGCCAGCAGCTTGTTGGCAGAACTTGATACGCAGTATTTT. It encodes CASSLLAELDTQYF.

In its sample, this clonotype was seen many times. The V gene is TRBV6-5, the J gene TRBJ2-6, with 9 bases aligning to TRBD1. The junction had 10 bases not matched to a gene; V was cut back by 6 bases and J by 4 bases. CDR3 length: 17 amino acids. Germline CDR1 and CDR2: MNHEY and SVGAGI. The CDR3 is CASSRLGTGLGANVLTF. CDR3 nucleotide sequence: TGTGCCAGCAGCCGTCTAGGGACAGGGTTAGGGGCCAACGTCCTGACTTTC.

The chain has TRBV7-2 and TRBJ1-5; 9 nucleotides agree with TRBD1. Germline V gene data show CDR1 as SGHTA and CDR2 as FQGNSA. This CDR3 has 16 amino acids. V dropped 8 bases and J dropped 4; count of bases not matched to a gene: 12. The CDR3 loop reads CASRGSGQGGNQPQHF. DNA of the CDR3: TGTGCCAGCCGTGGGTCGGGACAGGGTGGGAATCAGCCCCAGCATTTT.

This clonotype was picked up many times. CDR3 in amino acids: CASRRGLGGRRDTQYF. The CDR3 DNA reads as TGTGCCAGCAGACGTGGGCTAGGTGGGCGGAGAGATACGCAGTATTTT. V gene TRBV7-8 combines with J gene TRBJ2-3; D not resolved. CDR1 is SGHVS and CDR2 is FQNEAQ in the germline V gene. V gave up 6 bases and J gave up 5 bases, with 21 bases separating them. The CDR3 covers 16 residues.

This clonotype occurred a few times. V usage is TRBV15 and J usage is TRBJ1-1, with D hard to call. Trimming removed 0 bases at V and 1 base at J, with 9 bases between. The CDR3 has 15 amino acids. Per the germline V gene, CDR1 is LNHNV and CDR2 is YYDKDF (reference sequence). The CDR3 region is CATSRDLGRNTEAFF. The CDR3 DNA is TGTGCCACCAGCAGAGATCTAGGCCGGAACACTGAAGCTTTCTTT.

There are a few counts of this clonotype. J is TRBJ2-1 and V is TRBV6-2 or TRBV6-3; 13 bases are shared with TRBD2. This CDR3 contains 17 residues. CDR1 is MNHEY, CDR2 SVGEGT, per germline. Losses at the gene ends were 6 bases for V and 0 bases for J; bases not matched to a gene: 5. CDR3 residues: CASRIGTSGASYNEQFF. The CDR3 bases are TGTGCCAGCAGAATCGGGACTAGCGGGGCCTCCTACAATGAGCAGTTCTTC.

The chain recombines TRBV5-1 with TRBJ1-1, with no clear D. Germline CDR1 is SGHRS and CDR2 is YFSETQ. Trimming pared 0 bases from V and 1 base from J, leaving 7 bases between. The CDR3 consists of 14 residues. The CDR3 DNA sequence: TGCGCCAGCAGCTTGGCACGGGAGAACACTGAAGCTTTCTTT. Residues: CASSLARENTEAFF.

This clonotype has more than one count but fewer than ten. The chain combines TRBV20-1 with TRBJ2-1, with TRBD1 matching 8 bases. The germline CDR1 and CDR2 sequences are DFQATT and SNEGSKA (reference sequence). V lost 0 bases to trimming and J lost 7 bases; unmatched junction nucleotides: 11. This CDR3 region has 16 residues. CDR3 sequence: CSARDPGQGGLNEQFF. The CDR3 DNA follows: TGCAGTGCTAGAGATCCCGGACAGGGAGGATTGAATGAGCAGTTCTTC.

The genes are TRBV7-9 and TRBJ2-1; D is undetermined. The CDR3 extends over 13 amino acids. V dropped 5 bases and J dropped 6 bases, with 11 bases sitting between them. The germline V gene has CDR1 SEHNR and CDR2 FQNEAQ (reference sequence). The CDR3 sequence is CASSPEGSNEQFF. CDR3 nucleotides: TGTGCCAGCAGCCCTGAAGGTAGCAATGAGCAGTTCTTC. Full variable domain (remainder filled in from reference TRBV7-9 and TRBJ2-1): DTGVSQNPRHKITKRGQNVTFRCDPISEHNRLYWYRQTLGQGPEFLTYFQNEAQLEKSRLLSDRFSAERPKGSFSTLEIQRTEQGDSAMYLCASSPEGSNEQFFGPGTRLTVL.

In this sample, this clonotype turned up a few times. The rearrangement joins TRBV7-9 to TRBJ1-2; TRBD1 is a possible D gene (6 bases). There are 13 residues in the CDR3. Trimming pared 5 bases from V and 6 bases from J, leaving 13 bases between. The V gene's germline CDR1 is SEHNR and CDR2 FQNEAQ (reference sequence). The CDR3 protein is CASSPDSGHGYTF. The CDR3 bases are TGTGCCAGCAGCCCGGACAGCGGGCATGGCTACACCTTC.